This T cell receptor beta chain was retrieved from a study of blood T cells in healthy people across ages. The donors, all healthy, were Caucasians living in Russia, aged 6 to 90. This clonotype was observed a handful of times. Combining a sample-barcoded 5' primer with a J-beta primer mix, a second PCR ran for about 7 to 12 cycles. TCRdb reanalysed the 5' RACE reads using MiXCR and keeps one entry per CDR3 protein. The sample comprises approximately 880,000 distinct CDR3 sequences, approximately 49% of which are singletons, and roughly 12% rests with the top ten. This CDR3 contains 14 residues. Between the trimmed V and J ends, which lost 0 bases and 4 bases, there was a span of 9 bases. Germline values: CDR1 ENHRY, CDR2 SYGVKD.

The sequence derives from a man younger than 40 in good health. This chain links TRBV10-3 with TRBJ1-2; D is unclear. The sequenced sample was blood. CDR3 residues: CAISESVLAYGYTF. DNA for the CDR3: TGTGCCATCAGTGAGTCGGTCTTGGCCTATGGCTACACCTTC.